The subject of this entry is one TCR beta chain. The antigen is unknown. This may be a read error, as it is one base from a much larger clone. The record originates from a study of molecular identifiers for immune sequencing clone quantification. Naive CD8 sequencing libraries were generated from roughly 18,000 to 920,000 sorted cells, with 10%, 30% or 50% RNA as input. Using a CD8+CD4-CCR7+CD45RA+ phenotype, naive CD8 T cells were sorted. As previously described, bulk TCR libraries were made using listed TCR primers. TCRdb processed the PCR reads anew with MiXCR; each CDR3 protein has one entry. The repertoire holds about 97,000 distinct CDR3 sequences, with about 35% as singletons. The CDR3 is made up of 13 amino acids. Looked up from germline, CDR1 is SGDLS and CDR2 is YYNGEE. Trimming took off 3 bases at V and 4 bases at J, with 11 bases between the two ends. Broader study findings: Amid fewer than 1.3 million naive cells, spiked Jurkat TCR RNA from one cell was reportedly still detectable.

The chain recombines TRBV9 with TRBJ2-7, with a possible D match to TRBD1 (6 bases). The TCR sequence derives from a human donor in good health. Some libraries in this study had Jurkat cell RNA spiked in. The sequenced material came from naive CD8+ T cells from blood, with Jurkat cell RNA spiked in. The subset was: FACS-sorted CD8+CD4-CCR7+CD45RA+ naive T cells. The CDR3 loop reads CASSGQRGYEQYF. The DNA for the CDR3 is TGTGCCAGCAGCGGGCAGAGGGGGTACGAGCAGTACTTC.